The rows below give T cell receptor beta chains drawn from one sample of a study of blood T cell repertoires in COVID-19. Repertoires were generated with immunoSEQ multiplex PCR, while TCRdb's copy carries only in-frame clones and drops some. The table records 150,000 to 200,000 clones, around nine tenths of them present only once. The sample taken for sequencing was peripheral blood. The receptors shown here come from a man aged 55 to 69 with active or convalescent COVID-19. CDR3s include the opening cysteine and the closing phenylalanine or tryptophan. Fields, in order: D gene, J gene, V gene, CDR3 protein, CDR3 DNA. A D gene is named only where the DNA matches it firmly.

>-|TRBJ1-5|TRBV5-1
CASSLEPTGYSNQPQHF
TGCGCCAGCAGCTTGGAGCCGACAGGCTATAGCAATCAGCCCCAGCATTTT
>-|TRBJ1-3|TRBV19
CASTNRGNTIYF
TGTGCCAGTACCAATCGGGGAAACACCATATATTTT
>TRBD1|TRBJ1-2|TRBV5-1
CASSLTGTDYGYTF
TGCGCCAGCAGCTTAACCGGGACAGACTATGGCTACACCTTC
>TRBD1|TRBJ2-5|TRBV7-9
CASSFTAGTGLREYF
TGTGCCAGCAGTTTCACAGCCGGGACAGGGCTTCGTGAGTACTTC
>TRBD1|TRBJ2-1|TRBV19
CASSELDRAGEQFF
TGTGCCAGTAGTGAACTGGACAGGGCCGGTGAGCAGTTCTTC
>TRBD1|TRBJ1-2|TRBV29-1
CSLRQGDGYTF
TGCAGCTTGAGACAGGGTGATGGCTACACCTTC
>TRBD1|TRBJ2-7|TRBV7-3
CASSSKGTRGQGLSYEQYF
TGTGCCAGCAGCTCGAAGGGGACGAGGGGACAGGGCTTATCCTACGAGCAGTACTTC
>TRBD1|TRBJ2-1|TRBV5-1
CASSFLHTGDNEQFF
TGCGCCAGCAGCTTTCTACACACAGGGGACAATGAGCAGTTCTTC
>TRBD1|TRBJ1-5|TRBV19
CASSTTGQGDQPQHF
TGTGCCAGTAGTACAACGGGACAGGGTGATCAGCCCCAGCATTTT
>-|TRBJ1-1|TRBV5-4
CASSLEVANTEAFF
TGTGCCAGCAGCTTAGAGGTGGCGAACACTGAAGCTTTCTTT
>-|TRBJ2-7|TRBV30
CAWSSRREQYF
TGTGCCTGGAGTAGTAGGAGGGAGCAGTACTTC
>TRBD2|TRBJ2-5|TRBV12-3/TRBV12-4
CASSNGLVQYF
TGTGCCAGCAGTAATGGACTAGTCCAGTACTTC
>TRBD1|TRBJ2-4|TRBV10-1
CASSERTGGEAKNIQYF
TGCGCCAGCAGTGAGCGGACAGGGGGCGAGGCCAAAAACATTCAGTACTTC